Following are 17 T cell receptor beta chains from one sample sequenced in a study of T cells after yellow fever vaccination. Using its own MiXCR run on the 5' RACE reads, TCRdb lists one record per CDR3 protein. The sample comprises 150,000 to 200,000 distinct CDR3 sequences, 6.2% of which are singletons, and just under 3% rests with the top ten. Sequencing was performed on CD4+ T cells sorted from PBMCs, taken on the day of the first yellow fever vaccination. The receptors were sampled from a man aged 18 to 30 who received the YFV17D yellow fever vaccine.

The table lists this clonotype with many counts. V gene TRBV12-3 or TRBV12-4 combines with J gene TRBJ2-3; D call uncertain. Trimming pared 5 bases from V and 5 bases from J, leaving 11 bases between. The CDR3 has 13 amino acids. The CDR3 DNA reads as TGTGCCAGCAGTCTATTGAGAAGAGATACGCAGTATTTT. Amino acids: CASSLLRRDTQYF.

V gene TRBV11-2 combines with J gene TRBJ1-1; perhaps TRBD1 as D (5 bases). Germline loops: CDR1 SGHAT, CDR2 FQNNGV. The ends were cut back, 2 bases at V and 5 bases at J, with 15 bases in the middle. The CDR3 sequence is 15 residues long. CDR3 DNA: TGTGCCAGCAGCTTACAACCGGGGCCGATTACTGAAGCTTTCTTT. Its translation: CASSLQPGPITEAFF.

V and J are TRBV18 and TRBJ1-1; no clear D. The CDR3 contains 13 residues. V was clipped by 6 bases and J by 2 bases, with 10 bases between them. Germline V lookup: CDR1 KGHSH, CDR2 LQKENI. The CDR3 bases are TGTGCCAGCTCTCTCTTACATAACACTGAAGCTTTCTTT. Its translation: CASSLLHNTEAFF.

This sequence joins TRBV7-2 and TRBJ2-5, with D maybe TRBD2 (5 bases). V lost 5 bases to trimming and J lost 5 bases, with 9 bases between them. Looked up from germline, CDR1 is SGHTA and CDR2 is FQGNSA. The CDR3 is made up of 12 amino acids. CDR3 amino acids: CASSVTRETQYF. For the CDR3, the DNA is TGTGCCAGCAGCGTAACTAGGGAGACCCAGTACTTC.

This clonotype was picked up many times. This chain links TRBV6-2 or TRBV6-3 with TRBJ2-7, with D perhaps being TRBD1 or TRBD2 (5 bases each). With 0 bases removed from V and 4 bases from J, the gap between germline ends came to 13 bases. This CDR3 region has 15 residues. Looked up from germline, CDR1 is MNHEY and CDR2 is SVGEGT. CDR3 sequence (DNA): TGTGCCAGCAGTTACTCGGGACGTTCCACTTACGAGCAGTACTTC. It codes for CASSYSGRSTYEQYF.

This clonotype has more than one count but fewer than ten. The V gene is TRBV6-2 or TRBV6-3, the J gene TRBJ1-5; D may be TRBD1 (6 bases). V shed 6 bases and J shed 0 bases, with 12 bases lying between them. CDR1 is MNHEY, CDR2 SVGEGT, per germline. CDR3 length equals 15 residues. The CDR3 reads CASSLEDSSNQPQHF. CDR3 bases: TGTGCCAGCAGCCTCGAGGACAGTAGCAATCAGCCCCAGCATTTT.

This clonotype was seen at least ten times. The chain recombines TRBV7-2 with TRBJ2-7; 7 bases fit TRBD1. J was trimmed by 6 bases and V by 1 base; bases with no gene match: 12. This CDR3 comprises 16 residues. Looked up from germline, CDR1 is SGHTA and CDR2 is FQGNSA. DNA for the CDR3: TGTGCCAGCAGCTTAGTTGTCTCGACAGGGAAGGGCGAGCAGTACTTC. It codes for CASSLVVSTGKGEQYF.

This clonotype was seen ten or more times. The CDR3 spells CSARVLGGPYSDTQYF. The CDR3 DNA reads as TGCAGTGCTAGAGTGCTGGGGGGGCCGTACTCAGATACGCAGTATTTT. The chain recombines TRBV20-1 with TRBJ2-3, with D maybe TRBD2 (7 bases). Germline CDR1 and CDR2: DFQATT and SNEGSKA (reference sequence). The V and J ends lost 1 base and 4 bases respectively, with 18 bases between them. The CDR3 spans 16 residues.

This clonotype has only a few counts. V and J are TRBV5-4 and TRBJ2-5, with D possibly being TRBD2 (6 bases). Germline lookup yields CDR1 SGHNT and CDR2 YYREEE (reference sequence). The V and J ends lost 4 bases and 3 bases respectively, with 16 bases between them. The CDR3 has 15 amino acids. CDR3 nucleotides: TGTGCCAGCAGCAACCCCGCCGGGAGAAAAGAGACCCAGTACTTC. Its protein is CASSNPAGRKETQYF.

This clonotype was observed a handful of times. The V gene is TRBV9, the J gene TRBJ2-2, with 14 bases lining up with TRBD2. CDR1 is SGDLS, CDR2 YYNGEE, per germline. The CDR3 has 15 residues. V was pared by 5 bases and J by 6 bases, with 3 bases of the junction left unmatched. The DNA for the CDR3 is TGTGCCAGCAGGGCGGGACTAGCGGGGGCCGGGGAGCTGTTTTTT. Its protein product is CASRAGLAGAGELFF.

This clonotype was counted many times. The chain employs TRBV12-3 or TRBV12-4 and TRBJ1-2, with D hard to call. V was cut by 3 bases and J by 3 bases, with 11 bases left in between. CDR3 size: 14 residues. The CDR3 nucleotides are TGTGCCAGCAGTTTGGACGCCCAGGACTATGGCTACACCTTC. Translation: CASSLDAQDYGYTF.

V and J are TRBV5-1 and TRBJ2-1; D not resolved. The CDR3 spans 12 residues. Germline loops: CDR1 SGHRS, CDR2 YFSETQ. V was trimmed by 2 bases and J by 7 bases, leaving 7 bases between them. The CDR3 here is CASSFGRNEQFF. CDR3 nucleotide sequence: TGCGCCAGCAGCTTCGGACGGAATGAGCAGTTCTTC.

This clonotype was detected many times. The chain has TRBV5-1 and TRBJ1-4; D is perhaps TRBD1 (5 bases). Germline-derived CDR1 and CDR2 are SGHRS and YFSETQ. V gave up 3 bases and J gave up 13 bases, with 28 bases separating them. The CDR3 extends over 17 amino acids. The CDR3, as DNA: TGCGCCAGCAGCTCCCGGCCCACGGGACCCTTTGCCCGCACACTGTTTTTT. Amino acids: CASSSRPTGPFARTLFF.

This clonotype has ten or more counts. The chain couples TRBV11-2 to TRBJ1-1; 9 bases match TRBD1. Germline CDR1 SGHAT, CDR2 FQNNGV. The CDR3 runs 13 residues. V was pared by 3 bases and J by 5 bases, with 1 base of the junction left unmatched. The CDR3 loop reads CASSFDRGTEAFF. As DNA, the CDR3 is TGTGCCAGCAGCTTCGACAGGGGGACTGAAGCTTTCTTT. The entire variable domain, with the rest obtained from reference TRBV11-2 and TRBJ1-1, is as follows: EAGVAQSPRYKIIEKRQSVAFWCNPISGHATLYWYQQILGQGPKLLIQFQNNGVVDDSQLPKDRFSAERLKGVDSTLKIQPAKLEDSAVYLCASSFDRGTEAFFGQGTRLTVV.

This clonotype was observed at least ten times. The genes are TRBV23-1 and TRBJ2-7, with D perhaps TRBD1 (6 bases). TRBV23-1 qualifies as an ORF whose function is uncertain. The V and J ends lost 4 bases and 4 bases respectively, with 14 bases between them. The CDR3 sequence is 14 residues long. CDR3 in amino acids: CASSPQGPGYEQYF. CDR3 nucleotides: TGCGCCAGCAGTCCTCAGGGGCCAGGGTACGAGCAGTACTTC.

This clonotype was seen repeatedly, ten times or more. V usage is TRBV25-1 and J usage is TRBJ1-1; D might be TRBD1 (5 bases). CDR1 and CDR2 from the germline V gene are MGHDK and SYGVNS. Trimming pared 6 bases from V and 2 bases from J, leaving 10 bases between. This CDR3 has 13 residues. CDR3 nucleotides: TGTGCCAGCAGCCGGGACGGAAACACTGAAGCTTTCTTT. Its translation: CASSRDGNTEAFF.

This clonotype was recorded many times. The chain links TRBV5-1 to TRBJ2-3, with TRBD2 matching 7 bases. From germline, CDR1 is SGHRS and CDR2 YFSETQ. After removal of 2 bases from V and 0 bases from J, the junction contained 6 bases not matched to a gene. This CDR3 spans 16 amino acids. CDR3 sequence (DNA): TGCGCCAGCAGCTTAAACGGGGGGACCAGCACAGATACGCAGTATTTT. Translating it yields CASSLNGGTSTDTQYF.